The 19 T cell receptor beta chains below all came from one sample that was sequenced in a study of cytomegalovirus exposure and HLA in healthy donors. The study ran its PCR with 60 Vbeta and 13 Jbeta primers. The table came from immunoSEQ multiplex PCR; TCRdb's copy has only in-frame clones and leaves some out. The sample holds approximately 100,000 clones, approximately 70% seen once. Sequenced: PBMCs. These receptors originate from a middle-aged man in good health and CMV-seropositive.

As DNA, the CDR3 is TGTGCCAGCAGCTCCCTTGGGGAGCACAGACAAGAGACCCAGTACTTC. Protein sequence: CASSSLGEHRQETQYF. The chain uses TRBV9 and TRBJ2-5, with D tentatively TRBD2 (5 bases). CDR1 is SGDLS, CDR2 YYNGEE, per germline. The CDR3 contains 16 residues. Between the trimmed V and J ends, which lost 4 bases and 2 bases, there was a span of 18 bases. Full variable domain (remainder filled in from reference TRBV9 and TRBJ2-5): DSGVTQTPKHLITATGQRVTLRCSPRSGDLSVYWYQQSLDQGLQFLIQYYNGEERAKGNILERFSAQQFPDLHSELNLSSLELGDSALYFCASSSLGEHRQETQYFGPGTRLLVL.

The gene calls are TRBV6-6 and TRBJ2-7, with D possibly TRBD1 on 5 matching bases. V was trimmed by 5 bases and J by 1 base, leaving 9 bases between them. The CDR3 covers 13 residues. Germline V gene lookup returns CDR1 MNHNY and CDR2 SVGAGI (reference sequence). CDR3 DNA: TGTGCCAGCAGTACCACAGGATCCTACGAGCAGTACTTC. Encoded protein: CASSTTGSYEQYF.

The CDR3 region is CASGLGLVKDTQYF. As DNA, the CDR3 is TGTGCTAGTGGTCTGGGACTAGTCAAAGATACGCAGTATTTT. The chain links TRBV12-5 to TRBJ2-3; 8 bases fit TRBD2. Per germline, CDR1 LGHNT and CDR2 FRNRAP. The CDR3 loop spans 14 amino acids. V shed 5 bases and J 5 bases; nucleotides not matched to a gene: 6.

The CDR3 DNA is TGTGCCAGCAGCTTCAGAGCGGGAGGTAGCTACGAGCAGTACGTC. Its protein is CASSFRAGGSYEQYV. The rearrangement uses TRBV5-6 and TRBJ2-7; the match to TRBD2 covers 9 bases. V lost 2 bases and J lost 3; bases outside the gene matches: 6. The germline CDR1 and CDR2 sequences are SGHDT and YYEEEE. This CDR3 is 15 amino acids long.

In the case of this clone: The same CDR3 arises from other DNA sequences in this sample as well. The chain couples TRBV5-1 to TRBJ1-1, with D possibly being TRBD1 (5 bases). The germline V and J ends were trimmed by 6 bases and 2 bases, with 14 bases remaining between them. This CDR3 spans 14 amino acids. The germline V gene has CDR1 SGHRS and CDR2 YFSETQ. DNA for the CDR3: TGCGCCAGCACCGGGACGGGGGAAAACACTGAAGCTTTCTTT. Translating it yields CASTGTGENTEAFF.

The rearrangement uses TRBV7-8 and TRBJ2-5, with 7 positions matching TRBD2. The CDR3 consists of 15 residues. With 1 base clipped from V and 3 bases from J, the junction kept 5 bases outside the gene matches. CDR1 is SGHVS and CDR2 is FQNEAQ in the germline V gene. This CDR3 reads CASSLVGLGKETQYF. CDR3 nucleotide sequence: TGTGCCAGCAGCTTAGTTGGACTAGGAAAAGAGACCCAGTACTTC.

The chain uses TRBV9 and TRBJ2-3, with TRBD2 identical over 7 bases. From germline, CDR1 is SGDLS and CDR2 YYNGEE. V lost 4 bases, J lost 2 bases, and 4 bases stayed unmatched. The CDR3 sequence is 14 residues long. The CDR3: CASSPSGDTDTQYF. CDR3 nucleotides: TGTGCCAGCAGCCCAAGCGGGGACACAGATACGCAGTATTTT.

The chain links TRBV9 to TRBJ2-1; 13 bases match TRBD2. This CDR3 contains 16 residues. Germline V CDR1 and CDR2: SGDLS, YYNGEE. The V and J ends lost 2 bases and 7 bases, in that order; junction bases with no gene match: 6. In nucleotides, the CDR3 is TGTGCCAGCAGCGTCCGGACTAGCGGGAGATTAAATGAGCAGTTCTTC. Residues: CASSVRTSGRLNEQFF.

J is TRBJ1-5 and V is TRBV6-6, with a tentative D call TRBD1 (5 bases). Trimming pared 6 bases from V and 6 bases from J, leaving 15 bases between. CDR3 length: 14 amino acids. The germline CDR1 and CDR2 sequences are MNHNY and SVGAGI (reference sequence). Here the CDR3 reads CASSAGRGTQPQHF. CDR3 DNA: TGTGCCAGCAGCGCAGGTAGGGGCACTCAGCCCCAGCATTTT.

The chain joins TRBV29-1 to TRBJ2-3, with TRBD2 identical over 10 bases. J gave up 4 bases and V 6 bases, and 7 bases lay outside the gene matches. Germline lookup yields CDR1 SQVTM and CDR2 ANQGSEA. The CDR3 is made up of 14 amino acids. The CDR3 spells CSVRRLAGADTQYF. DNA for the CDR3: TGCAGCGTGAGGAGGCTAGCGGGAGCAGATACGCAGTATTTT.

The chain couples TRBV30 to TRBJ1-1; perhaps TRBD1 as D (6 bases). CDR3 length: 14 residues. V was trimmed by 5 bases and J by 2 bases, leaving 15 bases between them. Germline loops: CDR1 GTSNPN, CDR2 SVGIG (reference sequence). The CDR3 nucleotides are TGTGCCTGGGACCGACAGGCGATTAACACTGAAGCTTTCTTT. It codes for CAWDRQAINTEAFF.

This chain uses TRBV2 with TRBJ2-7; 7 nucleotides agree with TRBD1. J gave up 7 bases and V 6 bases, and 3 bases lay outside the gene matches. CDR3 length: 11 amino acids. Per germline, CDR1 SNHLY and CDR2 FYNNEI. The CDR3 bases are TGTGCCAGCAGGGGACAGTTTGAGCAGTACGTC. This gives the protein CASRGQFEQYV.

The chain is built from TRBV5-4 and TRBJ2-7; D gene unclear. The CDR3 consists of 15 residues. Germline CDR1 is SGHNT and CDR2 is YYREEE (reference sequence). Trimming took off 0 bases at V and 5 bases at J, with 15 bases between the two ends. The CDR3 DNA reads TGTGCCAGCAGCTTGGGACTTTCCGAGCGCGACGAGCAGTACGTC. Translation gives CASSLGLSERDEQYV.

The chain links TRBV11-2 to TRBJ2-5; D remains ambiguous. Between the trimmed V and J ends, which lost 1 base and 2 bases, there was a span of 17 bases. CDR1 SGHAT and CDR2 FQNNGV come from the germline V gene. The CDR3 consists of 17 residues. This chain's CDR3 is CASSLGRAEPTQETQYF. CDR3 in DNA: TGTGCCAGCAGCTTAGGCCGCGCGGAGCCAACTCAAGAGACCCAGTACTTC.

The genes are TRBV27 and TRBJ2-7, with 12 bases identical to TRBD2. The V segment lost 2 bases and the J segment 7 bases; nucleotides outside the gene matches: 9. Per germline, CDR1 MNHEY and CDR2 SMNVEV (reference sequence). The CDR3 loop spans 16 amino acids. The CDR3 is CASSLRSGLAGREQYF. The CDR3 nucleotides are TGTGCCAGCAGTTTAAGATCGGGACTAGCGGGCCGGGAGCAGTACTTC.

This chain joins TRBV10-3 and TRBJ1-4; 10 bases are a match to TRBD1. V lost 6 bases to trimming and J lost 7 bases; unmatched junction nucleotides: 5. The germline gives CDR1 ENHRY, CDR2 SYGVKD. The CDR3 extends over 14 amino acids. CDR3 loop: CAISDGTGAEKLFF. The CDR3 DNA reads TGTGCCATCAGCGACGGGACAGGGGCTGAAAAACTGTTTTTT.

This rearrangement joins TRBV5-4 to TRBJ2-5; TRBD2 is a possible D gene (5 bases). V was shortened by 0 bases and J by 5 bases, with 11 bases between the two germline ends. CDR3 length: 14 amino acids. Germline V gives CDR1 SGHNT, CDR2 YYREEE (reference sequence). CDR3 nucleotide sequence: TGTGCCAGCAGCTTGGGAGGGAGAGGGGAGACCCAGTACTTC. This codes for CASSLGGRGETQYF.

The chain employs TRBV7-9 and TRBJ2-7; maybe TRBD1 (6 bases). CDR3 size: 13 residues. The germline V and J ends were trimmed by 4 bases and 3 bases, with 10 bases remaining between them. The V gene's germline CDR1 is SEHNR and CDR2 FQNEAQ (reference sequence). The CDR3 region is CASSSGQYYEQYV. CDR3 coding DNA: TGTGCCAGCAGCTCCGGACAGTACTACGAGCAGTACGTC.

The J gene is TRBJ1-1, the V gene TRBV7-2; tentative D call: TRBD1 (5 bases). CDR3 size: 15 residues. Trimming took 3 bases from V and 5 from J, leaving 16 bases between them. CDR1 SGHTA and CDR2 FQGNSA come from the germline V gene. As DNA, the CDR3 is TGTGCCAGCAGCTTTAGTTTTGGGGGGGAAACTGAAGCTTTCTTT. It translates to CASSFSFGGETEAFF.